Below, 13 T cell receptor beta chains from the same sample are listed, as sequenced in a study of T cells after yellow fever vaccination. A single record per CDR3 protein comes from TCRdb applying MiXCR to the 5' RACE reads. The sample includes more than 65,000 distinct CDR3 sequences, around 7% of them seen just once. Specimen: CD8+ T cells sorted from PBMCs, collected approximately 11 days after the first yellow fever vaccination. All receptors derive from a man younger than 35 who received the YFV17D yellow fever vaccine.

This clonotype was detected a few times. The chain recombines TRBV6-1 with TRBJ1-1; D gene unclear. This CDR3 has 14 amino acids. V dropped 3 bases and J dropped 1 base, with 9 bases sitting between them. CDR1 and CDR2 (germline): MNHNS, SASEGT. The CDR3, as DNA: TGTGCCAGCAGTGAGGCCAGCGAGAACACTGAAGCTTTCTTT. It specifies CASSEASENTEAFF.

The CDR3 DNA is TGTGCCAGCAGCCCGGGGGAGCGGTCACAAGAGACCCAGTACTTC. Translating gives CASSPGERSQETQYF. V is TRBV7-2 and J is TRBJ2-5; D possibly corresponds to TRBD2 (6 bases). Between the trimmed V and J ends, which lost 5 bases and 2 bases, there was a span of 15 bases. The CDR3 is 15 residues long. Germline CDR1 reads SGHTA; CDR2 reads FQGNSA.

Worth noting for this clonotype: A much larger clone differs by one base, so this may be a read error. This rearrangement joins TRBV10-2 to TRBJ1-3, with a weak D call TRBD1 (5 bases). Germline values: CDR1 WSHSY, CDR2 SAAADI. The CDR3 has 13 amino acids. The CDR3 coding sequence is TGCGCCAGTCAGGGTTTGGCGGGAAAGACCATATATTTT. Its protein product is CASQGLAGKTIYF.

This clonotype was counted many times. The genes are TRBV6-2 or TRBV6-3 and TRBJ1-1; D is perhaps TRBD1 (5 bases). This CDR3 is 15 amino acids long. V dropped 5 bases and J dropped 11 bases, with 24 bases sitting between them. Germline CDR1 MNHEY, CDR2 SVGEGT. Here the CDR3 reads CASSPIDSLRWLAFF. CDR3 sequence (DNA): TGTGCCAGCAGTCCCATCGACAGTCTCAGGTGGTTGGCTTTCTTT.

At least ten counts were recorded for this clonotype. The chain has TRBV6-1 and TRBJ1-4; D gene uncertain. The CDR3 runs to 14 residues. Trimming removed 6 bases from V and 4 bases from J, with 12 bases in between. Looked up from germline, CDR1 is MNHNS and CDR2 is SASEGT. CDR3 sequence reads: CASSDPWVNEKLFF. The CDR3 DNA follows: TGTGCCAGCAGCGACCCCTGGGTTAATGAAAAACTGTTTTTT.

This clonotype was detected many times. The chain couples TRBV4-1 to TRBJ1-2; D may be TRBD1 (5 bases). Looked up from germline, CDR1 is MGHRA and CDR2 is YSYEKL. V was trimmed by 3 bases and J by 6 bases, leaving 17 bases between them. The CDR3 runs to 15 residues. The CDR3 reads CASSHDPGSLHGYTF. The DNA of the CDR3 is TGCGCCAGCAGCCATGATCCAGGGAGTCTACATGGCTACACCTTC.

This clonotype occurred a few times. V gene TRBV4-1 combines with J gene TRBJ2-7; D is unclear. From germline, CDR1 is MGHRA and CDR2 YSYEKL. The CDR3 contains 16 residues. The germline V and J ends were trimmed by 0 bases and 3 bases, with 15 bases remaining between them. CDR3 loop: CASSQDLGQLGYEQYF. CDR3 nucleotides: TGCGCCAGCAGCCAAGATCTAGGGCAGCTTGGCTACGAGCAGTACTTC.

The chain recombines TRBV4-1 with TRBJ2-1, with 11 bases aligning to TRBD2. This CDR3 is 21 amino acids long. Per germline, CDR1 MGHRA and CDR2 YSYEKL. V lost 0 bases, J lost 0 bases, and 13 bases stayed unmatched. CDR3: CASSQDSGSSGGATSYNEQFF. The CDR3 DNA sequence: TGCGCCAGCAGCCAAGATTCCGGAAGTAGCGGGGGGGCCACCTCCTACAATGAGCAGTTCTTC.

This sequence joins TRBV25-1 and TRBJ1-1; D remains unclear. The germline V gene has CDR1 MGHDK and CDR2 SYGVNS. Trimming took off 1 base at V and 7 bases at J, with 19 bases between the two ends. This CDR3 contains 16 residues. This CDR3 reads CASSEFSGILSSEAFF. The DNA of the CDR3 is TGTGCCAGCAGTGAATTCTCTGGAATTTTGAGTAGTGAAGCTTTCTTT.

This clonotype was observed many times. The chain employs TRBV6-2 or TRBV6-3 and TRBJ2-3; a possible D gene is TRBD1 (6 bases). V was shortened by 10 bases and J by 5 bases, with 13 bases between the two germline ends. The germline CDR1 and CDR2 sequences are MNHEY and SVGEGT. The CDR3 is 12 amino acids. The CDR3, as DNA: TGTGCCACCCCAGGCAGGGGAGATACGCAGTATTTT. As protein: CATPGRGDTQYF.

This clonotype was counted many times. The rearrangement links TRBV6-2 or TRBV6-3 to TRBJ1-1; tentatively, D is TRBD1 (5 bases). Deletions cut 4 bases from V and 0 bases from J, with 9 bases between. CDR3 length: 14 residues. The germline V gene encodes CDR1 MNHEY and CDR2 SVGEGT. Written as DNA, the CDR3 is TGTGCCAGCAGTTCCGACAGCTTGAACACTGAAGCTTTCTTT. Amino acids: CASSSDSLNTEAFF.

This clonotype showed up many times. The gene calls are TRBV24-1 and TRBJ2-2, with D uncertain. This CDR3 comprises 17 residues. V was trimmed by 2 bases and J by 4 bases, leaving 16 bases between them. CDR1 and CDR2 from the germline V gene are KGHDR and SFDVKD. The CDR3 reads CATSDYRVLRSTGELFF. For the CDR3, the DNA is TGTGCCACCAGTGATTATCGGGTCTTGAGATCCACCGGGGAGCTGTTTTTT.

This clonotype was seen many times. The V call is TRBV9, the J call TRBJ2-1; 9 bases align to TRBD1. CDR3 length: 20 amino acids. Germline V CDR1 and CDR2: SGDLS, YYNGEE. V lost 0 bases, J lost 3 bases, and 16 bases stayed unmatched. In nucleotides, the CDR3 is TGTGCCAGCAGCGTAGCTTTACAGGGGGCCACCATTGAGAGCTACAATGAGCAGTTCTTC. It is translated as CASSVALQGATIESYNEQFF.